This paragraph covers one T cell receptor (beta chain) sequence. The CDR3 consists of 15 residues. V was shortened by 0 bases and J by 4 bases, with 12 bases between the two germline ends. Germline V CDR1 and CDR2: SGHDN, FVKESK. Measured with immunoSEQ multiplex PCR; TCRdb has only the in-frame clones, and not every one. Of over 250,000 clones detected, about nine tenths appear once; the ten largest clones hold roughly 9.8%. The data derive from a study of blood T cell repertoires in COVID-19. Study overall: COVID-19 samples collected from the United States, Italy and Spain covered acute and convalescent phases. Sources were T cells, B-cell-depleted T cells, or PBMCs; the material itself was cDNA or gDNA.

Sequenced input: peripheral blood. J is TRBJ1-2 and V is TRBV14; D might be TRBD1 (5 bases). This receptor was obtained from a man aged 40-49 years who had recovered from COVID-19. The CDR3 region is CASSQEGTGLYGYTF. The CDR3 bases are TGTGCCAGCAGCCAAGAGGGGACGGGACTCTATGGCTACACCTTC.